This TCR beta chain is drawn from a study of identical twins. General study results and limits: Weaker excess twin sharing was seen among beta out-of-frame sequences. Carriage of fewer insertions was seen in abundant cord blood beta clonotypes, whereas memory repertoires showed none. Invariant cells of the MAIT and iNKT types might have partly distorted the zero-insertion analyses. Conclusions were drawn cross-sectionally by statistical analysis, without following the same donors.

The CDR3 contains 13 residues. Germline values: CDR1 SGHTA, CDR2 FQGNSA. V was pared by 4 bases and J by 2 bases, with 8 bases between. TCRdb reprocessed the 5' RACE reads with MiXCR, giving one entry per CDR3 protein. The table lists 1.5 million to 2 million distinct CDR3 sequences, more than 30% of them singletons. This clonotype was recorded a few times. Its antigen is as yet unknown. Material for sequencing was cord blood. This chain connects TRBV7-2 to TRBJ1-2, with D uncertain. This receptor was obtained from a newborn girl in good health. DNA of the CDR3: TGTGCCAGCAGCTCCAGGAGAAACTATGGCTACACCTTC. This sequence encodes CASSSRRNYGYTF.